This T cell receptor beta chain was retrieved from a study of CD8 T cells in Susac syndrome. With respect to this clonotype: The antigen is undetermined.

The CDR3 spans 21 residues. J was trimmed by 8 bases and V by 4 bases; bases with no gene match: 28. Points from the study as a whole: The study conceded that relatively few individuals underwent its TCR sequencing and HLA analysis.

It was with random hexamers that about 0.45 to 1 ug RNA was reverse transcribed. Multiplex PCR with immunoSEQ amplified the TCR beta CDR3 across 54 Vbeta and 13 Jbeta. TCRdb fed the immunoSEQ multiplex PCR reads into MiXCR, producing one record per CDR3 protein. The profile shows about 300,000 distinct CDR3 sequences, around 85% of them singletons. CD8+ and CD4+ T cells circulating in blood were sequenced for TCR beta. Sequenced: CD8+ T cells from PBMCs. The chain recombines TRBV12-3 or TRBV12-4 with TRBJ2-2; 7 nucleotides align to TRBD2. This sequence originates from a human donor with multiple sclerosis. The CDR3: CASSSLVLLAALREGQGELFF. The CDR3 nucleotides read TGTGCCAGCAGTTCCCTAGTCTTGCTCGCCGCTCTGAGGGAGGGCCAAGGGGAGCTGTTTTTT.